This T cell receptor (beta chain) stems from a study of cytomegalovirus exposure and HLA in healthy donors. Study context: In an early release, HLA-typed donors contributed approximately 82 million unique TCR sequences. General study findings and limits: 150 or so TCR beta chains were listed as cytomegalovirus-associated. Later analysis identified several of the most significant clusters that appeared linked to common viral pathogens. Follow-up analysis later connected one missense variant in DCLRE1C with trimming of TCR beta V- and J-genes.

In the case of this clone: Its cognate antigen is unknown.

This PCR relied on a set of 60 Vbeta primers and 13 Jbeta primers. Data came from immunoSEQ multiplex PCR; TCRdb stores just in-frame clones and leaves some out. Here the sample spans over 150,000 clones, 75% to 85% being singletons. In germline, CDR1 is SNHLY, CDR2 FYNNEI. V lost 6 bases to trimming and J lost 2 bases; unmatched junction nucleotides: 7. The CDR3 spans 15 residues. The sequence came from a woman between 45 and 60 years old in good health and CMV-seropositive. The chain is built from TRBV2 and TRBJ2-5; TRBD1 aligns across 9 bases. The specimen was PBMCs. The CDR3 reads CASRVNRGPQETQYF. The CDR3 DNA is TGTGCCAGCAGAGTAAACAGGGGGCCGCAAGAGACCCAGTACTTC.